The present T cell receptor beta chain was sequenced within a study of blood T cell repertoires in COVID-19. In the study overall: Donors in the United States, Italy and Spain gave samples during acute or convalescent COVID-19.

Germline CDR1 is SGHRS and CDR2 is YFSETQ. The ends lost 4 bases at V and 3 bases at J; junction bases unmatched: 6. The CDR3 has 14 residues. The data were produced by immunoSEQ multiplex PCR, yet TCRdb's version contains in-frame clones alone and is incomplete. The sample yields roughly 120,000 clones, around 87% seen once. V usage is TRBV5-1 and J usage is TRBJ2-5; 7 nucleotides line up with TRBD1. This receptor was obtained from a woman aged 55-75 years with COVID-19, enrolled during active disease. Sequencing was done on a sample of peripheral blood. CDR3 nucleotide sequence: TGCGCCAGCAGCCCAGGGACAGCGAAAGAGACCCAGTACTTC. Protein product: CASSPGTAKETQYF.